A single sample gave rise to the 25 T cell receptor beta chains below, sequenced in a study of Ad26.COV2.S vaccination and SARS-CoV-2 variants. Assay used: immunoSEQ multiplex PCR; TCRdb lists only in-frame clones, some missing. The data show about 460,000 clones, 80% to 90% seen once. Treatment of the sample: 19 received Ad26.COV2.S at low or high dose, single or two shots; 5 received placebo; per-sample allocation not given. Following the first vaccine or placebo injection, samples were taken on day 63. The input for sequencing was peripheral blood, taken in a trial of Ad26.COV2.S vaccine versus placebo. These receptor sequences come from a person between 18 and 65 years old who received the Ad26.COV2.S COVID-19 vaccine or a placebo.

CDR3: CASSTGGYMNTEAFF. The CDR3 coding sequence is TGTGCCAGCAGCACAGGGGGATACATGAACACTGAAGCTTTCTTT. This chain uses TRBV2 with TRBJ1-1, with 8 positions matching TRBD1. This CDR3 has 15 amino acids. The germline gives CDR1 SNHLY, CDR2 FYNNEI. V gave up 6 bases and J gave up 0 bases; unmatched junction bases: 6.

This clone has more than one count but fewer than ten. The chain links TRBV12-2 to TRBJ1-2. TRBV12-2 counts as a pseudogene. This CDR3 is 10 amino acids long. The DNA for the CDR3 is TGTGCAAGTCGGGGTCATGGCTACACCTTC. It specifies CASRGHGYTF.

J is TRBJ2-3 and V is TRBV3-1 (or the pseudogene TRBV3-2); 9 positions match TRBD2. Germline V lookup: CDR1 LGHDT, CDR2 YNNKEL (reference sequence). The J segment lost 4 bases and the V segment lost 1 base, leaving 6 bases of the junction unmatched. This CDR3 has 16 amino acids. In nucleotides, the CDR3 is TGTGCCAGCAGCCAAGCCCGGGCGGGGGGGTCAGATACGCAGTATTTT. It translates to CASSQARAGGSDTQYF.

The chain joins TRBV19 to TRBJ1-5; 9 positions agree with TRBD1. J lost 4 bases, V lost 6 bases, and 16 bases had no gene match. CDR3 length equals 18 residues. Per germline, CDR1 LNHDA and CDR2 SQIVND (reference sequence). This chain's CDR3 is CASRRGLDRGKGNQPQHF. In DNA, the CDR3 is TGTGCCAGTAGGAGGGGTCTGGACAGGGGAAAGGGGAATCAGCCCCAGCATTTT.

The chain links TRBV11-2 to TRBJ2-3, with D perhaps TRBD1 (5 bases). The ends were cut back, 1 base at V and 0 bases at J, with 11 bases in the middle. The length of the CDR3 is 16 residues. CDR1 is SGHAT, CDR2 FQNNGV, per germline. Here the CDR3 reads CASSLGLTASTDTQYF. The CDR3 DNA sequence: TGTGCCAGCAGCTTAGGTTTGACAGCTAGCACAGATACGCAGTATTTT. The variable domain in full, completed from reference TRBV11-2 and TRBJ2-3, reads EAGVAQSPRYKIIEKRQSVAFWCNPISGHATLYWYQQILGQGPKLLIQFQNNGVVDDSQLPKDRFSAERLKGVDSTLKIQPAKLEDSAVYLCASSLGLTASTDTQYFGPGTRLTVL.

The chain combines TRBV2 with TRBJ1-5; 7 positions match TRBD1. This CDR3 has 14 residues. V lost 4 bases to trimming and J lost 7 bases; unmatched junction nucleotides: 7. Germline V gives CDR1 SNHLY, CDR2 FYNNEI. CDR3 region: CASSGDRAYQPQHF. CDR3 in DNA: TGTGCCAGCAGTGGAGACAGGGCGTACCAGCCCCAGCATTTT.

The V gene is TRBV9, the J gene TRBJ2-1; D possibly corresponds to TRBD1 (6 bases). Germline CDR1 SGDLS, CDR2 YYNGEE. This CDR3 is built from 15 residues. V shed 3 bases and J shed 8 bases, with 18 bases lying between them. This CDR3 reads CASSAPGTPWDEQFF. CDR3 coding DNA: TGTGCCAGCAGCGCCCCCGGGACACCTTGGGATGAGCAGTTCTTC.

The chain uses TRBV4-1 and TRBJ2-7; D call uncertain. Germline CDR1 reads MGHRA; CDR2 reads YSYEKL. This CDR3 has 14 amino acids. The germline V and J ends were trimmed by 0 bases and 2 bases, with 8 bases remaining between them. CDR3 bases: TGCGCCAGCAGCCAAGAAGACATAACCTACGAGCAGTACTTC. Translating gives CASSQEDITYEQYF.

The CDR3: CATSRDWQGAYEQYF. DNA for the CDR3: TGTGCCACCAGCAGAGATTGGCAGGGGGCTTACGAGCAGTACTTC. V is TRBV15 and J is TRBJ2-7; 8 bases fit TRBD1. J gave up 4 bases and V 0 bases, and 5 bases lay outside the gene matches. Germline V gives CDR1 LNHNV, CDR2 YYDKDF (reference sequence). CDR3 length equals 15 residues.

The CDR3 loop is CASTPGRNTIYF. In DNA, the CDR3 is TGTGCCAGCACCCCGGGGCGAAACACCATATATTTT. This chain connects TRBV6-6 to TRBJ1-3; D perhaps matches TRBD1 (5 bases). Germline V gene data show CDR1 as MNHNY and CDR2 as SVGAGI (reference sequence). V lost 7 bases to trimming and J lost 5 bases, with 9 bases between them. The CDR3 extends over 12 amino acids.

This sequence joins TRBV13 and TRBJ1-2; 7 positions match TRBD1. V trimming: 3 bases; J trimming: 6 bases; junction bases outside the gene matches: 10. The CDR3 has 15 amino acids. CDR1 is PRHDT and CDR2 is FYEKMQ in the germline V gene (reference sequence). The DNA for the CDR3 is TGTGCCAGCAGCTTGGGACAGTGGAAAGGAGATGGCTACACCTTC. This encodes CASSLGQWKGDGYTF.

J is TRBJ2-7 and V is TRBV4-2; 7 nucleotides align to TRBD1. The CDR3 runs to 14 residues. CDR1 is LGHNA and CDR2 is YNFKEQ in the germline V gene. After removal of 1 base from V and 4 bases from J, the junction contained 4 bases not matched to a gene. CDR3 sequence (DNA): TGTGCCAGCAGCCAAGGACAGGGCCTTTACGAGCAGTACTTC. It specifies CASSQGQGLYEQYF.

This chain links TRBV5-5 with TRBJ1-1; TRBD1 agrees at 7 bases. CDR1 is SGHKS, CDR2 YYEKEE, per germline (reference sequence). The CDR3 consists of 14 residues. Germline trimming cut 4 bases from V and 6 bases from J; bases unmatched to any gene: 9. This CDR3 is CASSTTGYLAEAFF. CDR3 DNA sequence: TGTGCCAGCAGCACGACAGGGTATCTCGCTGAAGCTTTCTTT.

The DNA of the CDR3 is TGTGCCAGCTCACCTTTTCTCCAGAAAGCTGGGGCCAACGTCCTGACTTTC. Its translation is CASSPFLQKAGANVLTF. The chain combines TRBV18 with TRBJ2-6; no definite D call. CDR1 and CDR2 from the germline V gene are KGHSH and LQKENI. The CDR3 covers 17 residues. V dropped 3 bases and J dropped 2 bases, with 14 bases sitting between them.

The V and J genes are TRBV14 and TRBJ2-1; a possible D gene is TRBD1 (6 bases). From germline, CDR1 is SGHDN and CDR2 FVKESK. The ends were cut back, 0 bases at V and 1 base at J, with 13 bases in the middle. The CDR3 runs 17 residues. CDR3 amino acids: CASSQEGWGRSYNEQFF. CDR3 DNA sequence: TGTGCCAGCAGCCAAGAGGGCTGGGGGCGATCCTACAATGAGCAGTTCTTC.

V and J are TRBV27 and TRBJ2-1; a possible D gene is TRBD2 (6 bases). This CDR3 has 14 amino acids. The V gene lost 1 base and the J gene lost 7 bases, with 11 bases spanning the gap. Germline V gene data show CDR1 as MNHEY and CDR2 as SMNVEV (reference sequence). In DNA form, the CDR3 reads TGTGCCAGCAGTTTATACTGGGGGAGGAATGAGCAGTTCTTC. The encoded protein is CASSLYWGRNEQFF.

The gene calls are TRBV9 and TRBJ2-1; the D gene is possibly TRBD2 (6 bases). The germline gives CDR1 SGDLS, CDR2 YYNGEE. V lost 2 bases, J lost 9 bases, and 15 bases lay in between. The CDR3 runs to 14 residues. The CDR3 DNA is TGTGCCAGCAGCGTCACCCCTAGGGGAGGTGAGCAGTTCTTC. Amino acids: CASSVTPRGGEQFF.

The chain joins TRBV18 to TRBJ1-4; unclear D gene. There are 15 residues in the CDR3. Germline V gene sequence: CDR1 KGHSH, CDR2 LQKENI. Trimming shortened V by 1 base and J by 4 bases, and 10 bases separated the two germline ends. CDR3 bases: TGTGCCAGCTCACCACGGCGAGCTATTAATGAAAAACTGTTTTTT. Translation gives CASSPRRAINEKLFF.

The chain links TRBV7-8 to TRBJ2-3; 13 bases map to TRBD2. Germline values: CDR1 SGHVS, CDR2 FQNEAQ. The CDR3 runs to 15 residues. V trimming: 4 bases; J trimming: 4 bases; junction bases outside the gene matches: 2. CDR3 region: CASSWTSGSPDTQYF. In DNA, the CDR3 is TGTGCCAGCAGCTGGACTAGCGGGAGCCCAGATACGCAGTATTTT.

This sequence joins TRBV11-2 and TRBJ2-1; 7 bases fit TRBD2. Germline assignment: CDR1 SGHAT and CDR2 FQNNGV. The V and J ends lost 1 base and 0 bases, in that order; junction bases with no gene match: 9. The CDR3 runs to 18 residues. CDR3 sequence reads: CASSLARLGGSSYNEQFF. The CDR3 DNA reads as TGTGCCAGCAGCTTAGCCCGCTTGGGGGGGAGCTCCTACAATGAGCAGTTCTTC.

The chain employs TRBV6-5 and TRBJ1-2; 7 bases match TRBD1. This CDR3 comprises 13 residues. J lost 0 bases, V lost 8 bases, and 3 bases had no gene match. CDR1 and CDR2 from the germline V gene are MNHEY and SVGAGI. CDR3 nucleotides: TGTGCCAGCGCGACAGGGCCTAACTATGGCTACACCTTC. This encodes CASATGPNYGYTF.

For this clone: One end of the junction does not line up with germline, which may come from a read error. The V call is TRBV27, the J call TRBJ1-5, with D maybe TRBD1 (5 bases). The V gene's germline CDR1 is MNHEY and CDR2 SMNVEV (reference sequence). This CDR3 has 14 amino acids. The CDR3 loop is CASSSQGSHQPQHF. CDR3 DNA: TGTGCCAGCAGTTCCCAGGGTAGCCATCAGCCCCAGCATTTT.

The chain employs TRBV2 and TRBJ1-5, with a weak D call TRBD1 (5 bases). Trimming took 4 bases from V and 6 from J, leaving 10 bases between them. The CDR3 runs to 13 residues. Germline V CDR1 and CDR2: SNHLY, FYNNEI. The DNA for the CDR3 is TGTGCCAGCAGTGGCGGGACGGCTCAGCCCCAGCATTTT. It is translated as CASSGGTAQPQHF. Based on the CDR3 plus reference TRBV2 and TRBJ1-5, the full variable domain is EPEVTQTPSHQVTQMGQEVILRCVPISNHLYFYWYRQILGQKVEFLVSFYNNEISEKSEIFDDQFSVERPDGSNFTLKIRSTKLEDSAMYFCASSGGTAQPQHFGDGTRLSIL.

In its sample, this clone was seen a few times. This chain links TRBV5-5 with TRBJ2-7, with 8 bases identical to TRBD1. CDR1 and CDR2 from the germline V gene are SGHKS and YYEKEE (reference sequence). This CDR3 comprises 15 residues. After removal of 1 base from V and 5 bases from J, the junction contained 8 bases not matched to a gene. The CDR3 loop reads CASSLHRTGTNEQYF. CDR3 bases: TGTGCCAGCAGCTTGCACCGGACAGGGACGAACGAGCAGTACTTC.

The chain is built from TRBV18 and TRBJ1-1; D is possibly TRBD1 (5 bases). Germline V lookup: CDR1 KGHSH, CDR2 LQKENI. This CDR3 has 14 residues. V dropped 0 bases and J dropped 8 bases, with 13 bases sitting between them. CDR3 DNA sequence: TGTGCCAGCTCACCACCCTCGAGCAGGGAAGAAGCTTTCTTT. Its protein is CASSPPSSREEAFF.